Shown below are 29 T cell receptor beta chains from a single sample sequenced in a study of cytomegalovirus exposure and HLA in healthy donors. The study ran its PCR with 60 Vbeta and 13 Jbeta primers. TCRdb's copy holds only in-frame clones and misses some; the assay was immunoSEQ multiplex PCR. The data show some 170,000 clones, with around 77% seen just once and 1.5% to 2% held by the top ten. Input material: PBMCs. All receptors come from a woman aged 25 to 39 in good health and CMV-seronegative.

Of note for this clone: An end of the junction differs from the germline gene, which may be a read error. The chain couples TRBV4-2 to TRBJ1-2; possibly TRBD1 for D (6 bases). Germline lookup yields CDR1 LGHNA and CDR2 YNFKEQ. The CDR3 is 14 residues long. The CDR3 DNA reads as TGTGCCAGCAGCCAAGATCGGGCAGCGGGGGGCTACCCCTTC. This codes for CASSQDRAAGGYPF.

The chain joins TRBV5-1 to TRBJ2-1; TRBD2 agrees at 12 bases. The V gene's germline CDR1 is SGHRS and CDR2 YFSETQ. The CDR3 contains 16 residues. Trimming cost V 4 bases and J 6 bases; bases outside gene matches: 8. CDR3 nucleotide sequence: TGCGCCAGCAGCCCCCCCATACTAGCGGGAGGCAATGAGCAGTTCTTC. This codes for CASSPPILAGGNEQFF. The full variable domain, rest sourced from reference TRBV5-1 and TRBJ2-1, is KAGVTQTPRYLIKTRGQQVTLSCSPISGHRSVSWYQQTPGQGLQFLFEYFSETQRNKGNFPGRFSGRQFSNSRSEMNVSTLELGDSALYLCASSPPILAGGNEQFFGPGTRLTVL.

The chain is built from TRBV12-5 and TRBJ1-4; 8 nucleotides line up with TRBD1. Per germline, CDR1 LGHNT and CDR2 FRNRAP. The CDR3 loop spans 13 amino acids. V shed 9 bases, J shed 6 bases, and the junction held 6 bases outside the gene matches. The CDR3 loop reads CASNPGQDEKLFF. CDR3 sequence (DNA): TGTGCTAGCAACCCGGGACAGGATGAAAAACTGTTTTTT.

V and J are TRBV12-5 and TRBJ2-1; TRBD2 matches at 8 bases. V lost 3 bases and J lost 2; bases outside the gene matches: 6. Germline V lookup: CDR1 LGHNT, CDR2 FRNRAP. The CDR3 covers 16 residues. The CDR3 nucleotides read TGTGCTAGTGGTTTCAACGTCGGGGGGGCCTACAATGAGCAGTTCTTC. Protein product: CASGFNVGGAYNEQFF.

This clone was detected once. The J gene is TRBJ2-7, the V gene TRBV27; D may be TRBD2 (6 bases). The CDR3 runs 14 residues. Trimming cost V 3 bases and J 2 bases, with 11 bases left between them. The V gene's germline CDR1 is MNHEY and CDR2 SMNVEV (reference sequence). The CDR3 here is CASSLGDWPYEQYF. DNA for the CDR3: TGTGCCAGCAGTTTGGGGGACTGGCCCTACGAGCAGTACTTC.

V usage is TRBV30 and J usage is TRBJ1-1; possible D gene TRBD1, 5 bases. V was cut by 8 bases and J by 11 bases, with 18 bases left in between. This CDR3 comprises 11 residues. CDR1 and CDR2 (germline): GTSNPN, SVGIG (reference sequence). The CDR3 protein is CAGTGGLGAFF. The CDR3 nucleotides read TGTGCCGGTACCGGGGGACTTGGGGCTTTCTTT.

CDR3 DNA sequence: TGTGCCAGTACGAACCTGCGCCGGGGAAACACTGAAGCTTTCTTT. It specifies CASTNLRRGNTEAFF. This chain uses TRBV6-5 with TRBJ1-1; D unresolved. CDR1 MNHEY and CDR2 SVGAGI come from the germline V gene. CDR3 size: 15 residues. The V end lost 9 bases, the J end lost 2 bases, and 19 bases lay between the germline ends.

The V gene is TRBV28, the J gene TRBJ1-4, with D hard to call. V shed 3 bases and J shed 8 bases, with 13 bases lying between them. The CDR3 spans 14 residues. Germline CDR1 is MDHEN and CDR2 is SYDVKM. The CDR3 here is CASSFSAGGEKLFF. In nucleotides, the CDR3 is TGTGCCAGCAGTTTTAGTGCAGGTGGCGAAAAACTGTTTTTT. The whole variable domain, filled in from reference TRBV28 and TRBJ1-4, reads DVKVTQSSRYLVKRTGEKVFLECVQDMDHENMFWYRQDPGLGLRLIYFSYDVKMKEKGDIPEGYSVSREKKERFSLILESASTNQTSMYLCASSFSAGGEKLFFGSGTQLSVL.

This clone was seen only a few times. V gene TRBV21-1 combines with J gene TRBJ1-1; the listed D gene, TRBD1, was not tested against the DNA. TRBV21-1 is termed a pseudogene. CDR3 length equals 15 residues. The chain's CDR3 is CASSKDSGGCAEAFF. The CDR3 DNA reads as TGTGCCAGCAGCAAAGATTCAGGGGGGTGCGCTGAAGCTTTCTTT.

This chain joins TRBV7-8 and TRBJ1-5; 9 positions agree with TRBD1. Unmatched junction bases numbered 4, after V lost 5 bases and J lost 2 bases. The CDR3 length is 15 residues. In germline, CDR1 is SGHVS, CDR2 FQNEAQ. The CDR3 DNA sequence: TGTGCCAGCAGCCTGGACAGGGGTGGCAATCAGCCCCAGCATTTT. Encoded protein: CASSLDRGGNQPQHF.

The count of this clone is one. V is TRBV10-3 and J is TRBJ1-1, with D tentatively TRBD1 (5 bases). V was shortened by 0 bases and J by 2 bases, with 7 bases between the two germline ends. Per the germline V gene, CDR1 is ENHRY and CDR2 is SYGVKD. This CDR3 contains 14 residues. In DNA form, the CDR3 reads TGTGCCATCAGTGAGTCAACAGGAAACACTGAAGCTTTCTTT. Encoded protein: CAISESTGNTEAFF.

The chain uses TRBV27 and TRBJ2-3; possible D gene TRBD2, 6 bases. The germline CDR1 and CDR2 sequences are MNHEY and SMNVEV (reference sequence). The CDR3 runs 19 residues. Trimming took 0 bases from V and 6 from J, leaving 25 bases between them. This CDR3 reads CASSLSSLGRRGSSDTQYF. The CDR3 nucleotides read TGTGCCAGCAGTTTATCGTCCCTCGGGCGGAGGGGAAGTAGTGATACGCAGTATTTT.

This clone was detected a few times. J is TRBJ1-1 and V is TRBV27; TRBD1 might be the D (5 bases). The germline V gene has CDR1 MNHEY and CDR2 SMNVEV (reference sequence). The CDR3 is 14 residues long. Trimming shortened V by 3 bases and J by 5 bases, and 13 bases separated the two germline ends. CDR3 amino acids: CASSFHDGGTEAFF. The CDR3 DNA is TGTGCCAGCAGTTTTCACGACGGGGGGACTGAAGCTTTCTTT.

The rearrangement joins TRBV21-1 to TRBJ1-5; the table assigns TRBD1, which was not confirmed against the DNA. TRBV21-1 is a recognized pseudogene. This CDR3 is built from 15 residues. CDR3 nucleotide sequence: TGTGCCAGCAGCAGAAGAGACAGGCTGAATCAGCCCCAGCATTTT. Protein sequence: CASSRRDRLNQPQHF.

With regard to this clone: This sample includes further DNA sequences coding for the same CDR3. The chain combines TRBV5-1 with TRBJ1-4, with TRBD1 matching over 8 bases. The CDR3 extends over 15 amino acids. The germline gives CDR1 SGHRS, CDR2 YFSETQ. The junction had 5 bases not matched to a gene; V was cut back by 4 bases and J by 3 bases. In DNA, the CDR3 is TGCGCCAGCAGCGTGGACAGGGCGGCTAATGAAAAACTGTTTTTT. It codes for CASSVDRAANEKLFF.

Only one count was recorded for this clone. V is TRBV28 and J is TRBJ2-5; TRBD2 matches at 12 bases. Germline CDR1 and CDR2: MDHEN and SYDVKM. Germline trimming cut 8 bases from V and 11 bases from J; bases unmatched to any gene: 6. The length of the CDR3 is 12 residues. The CDR3 nucleotides are TGTGCCAGCCTAGCGGGAGGGGGTGAGCAGTACTTC. Its translation is CASLAGGGEQYF.

Only a few counts were recorded for this clone. This sample also contains other DNA sequences that code for the same CDR3. The chain links TRBV30 to TRBJ1-1; D gene ambiguous. From germline, CDR1 is GTSNPN and CDR2 SVGIG (reference sequence). V lost 0 bases to trimming and J lost 1 base, with 6 bases between them. CDR3 length: 13 residues. CDR3 in amino acids: CAWSVLRNTEAFF. Written as DNA, the CDR3 is TGTGCCTGGAGTGTACTAAGGAACACTGAAGCTTTCTTT.

The V call is TRBV9, the J call TRBJ2-1, with TRBD2 identical over 13 bases. The germline gives CDR1 SGDLS, CDR2 YYNGEE. The CDR3 extends over 16 amino acids. The ends lost 0 bases at V and 8 bases at J; junction bases unmatched: 5. The CDR3 sequence is CASSVGTSGSWDEQFF. CDR3 in DNA: TGTGCCAGCAGCGTAGGGACTAGCGGGAGCTGGGATGAGCAGTTCTTC.

The chain couples TRBV15 to TRBJ1-5; D is unresolved. The CDR3 covers 14 residues. Germline V gene data show CDR1 as LNHNV and CDR2 as YYDKDF (reference sequence). Trimming shortened V by 6 bases and J by 0 bases, and 9 bases separated the two germline ends. Here the CDR3 DNA reads TGTGCCACCAGGGCCGGGTATAGCAATCAGCCCCAGCATTTT. The encoded protein is CATRAGYSNQPQHF.

For this clone: The same CDR3 is also encoded by other DNA sequences in this sample. The V and J genes are TRBV5-1 and TRBJ1-4, with 10 bases fitting TRBD1. From germline, CDR1 is SGHRS and CDR2 YFSETQ. J gave up 8 bases and V 1 base, and 5 bases lay outside the gene matches. CDR3 length: 15 amino acids. CDR3 bases: TGCGCCAGCAGCTTGACCGGGACAGGGGAGGAAAAACTGTTTTTT. Translation: CASSLTGTGEEKLFF. The variable domain in full, completed from reference TRBV5-1 and TRBJ1-4, reads KAGVTQTPRYLIKTRGQQVTLSCSPISGHRSVSWYQQTPGQGLQFLFEYFSETQRNKGNFPGRFSGRQFSNSRSEMNVSTLELGDSALYLCASSLTGTGEEKLFFGSGTQLSVL.

The V and J genes are TRBV7-2 and TRBJ2-2; 7 bases fit TRBD2. Trimming took 1 base from V and 5 from J; bases not matched to a gene: 4. The germline V gene has CDR1 SGHTA and CDR2 FQGNSA. The CDR3 sequence is 15 residues long. CDR3: CASSLGGGLTGELFF. The CDR3 DNA is TGTGCCAGCAGCTTAGGCGGGGGTTTAACCGGGGAGCTGTTTTTT.

V usage is TRBV19 and J usage is TRBJ2-1; weak D call: TRBD1 (5 bases). From germline, CDR1 is LNHDA and CDR2 SQIVND (reference sequence). V gave up 4 bases and J gave up 8 bases, with 21 bases separating them. CDR3 length equals 16 residues. For the CDR3, the DNA is TGTGCCAGTAGTAAGAACCGGGCCCTAAGGGGCGATGAGCAGTTCTTC. Its protein is CASSKNRALRGDEQFF.

The V gene is TRBV19, the J gene TRBJ2-7; a possible D gene is TRBD1 (6 bases). There are 15 residues in the CDR3. Between the trimmed V and J ends, which lost 6 bases and 3 bases, there was a span of 18 bases. CDR1 is LNHDA, CDR2 SQIVND, per germline (reference sequence). DNA of the CDR3: TGTGCCAGTAGCCAGCAGGGGACGGAATTCTACGAGCAGTACTTC. It specifies CASSQQGTEFYEQYF.

Notes on this clone: One end of the junction does not line up with germline, which may come from a read error. The rearrangement links TRBV29-1 to TRBJ1-2, with 8 bases that match TRBD1. This CDR3 region has 15 residues. The V gene's germline CDR1 is SQVTM and CDR2 ANQGSEA. CDR3 sequence (DNA): TGCAGCGTTGACCCCCAGGGGGCAGTGGGCTATGGCTACCCCTTC. This gives the protein CSVDPQGAVGYGYPF.

The chain couples TRBV5-8 to TRBJ2-5; no definite D call. Germline V gene data show CDR1 as SGHTS and CDR2 as YDEGEE. V was pared by 0 bases and J by 5 bases, with 8 bases between. CDR3 length: 13 residues. The CDR3 spells CASSLGIRETQYF. DNA for the CDR3: TGTGCCAGCAGCTTGGGCATCCGGGAGACCCAGTACTTC.

J is TRBJ2-3 and V is TRBV7-6; TRBD2 matches at 8 bases. Germline CDR1 SGHVS, CDR2 FNYEAQ. There are 16 residues in the CDR3. V lost 5 bases and J lost 0; bases outside the gene matches: 7. CDR3 coding DNA: TGTGCCAGCAGCCCCGTCGCTAGCGGGAGCACAGATACGCAGTATTTT. It codes for CASSPVASGSTDTQYF.

V is TRBV5-6 and J is TRBJ1-2, with 8 bases aligning to TRBD1. This CDR3 is 15 amino acids long. Germline-derived CDR1 and CDR2 are SGHDT and YYEEEE. Trimming took 1 base from V and 2 from J; bases not matched to a gene: 4. The CDR3 nucleotides read TGTGCCAGCAGCTTGCCTGGACAGGGCAACTATGGCTACACCTTC. Encoded protein: CASSLPGQGNYGYTF.

This clone was counted a few times. The CDR3 loop is CASSLNGESYEQYF. The CDR3 DNA reads as TGTGCCAGCAGCCTCAACGGAGAATCCTACGAGCAGTACTTC. V and J are TRBV11-2 and TRBJ2-7, with unresolved D. V was trimmed by 5 bases and J by 1 base, leaving 12 bases between them. This CDR3 contains 14 residues. Germline V gene lookup returns CDR1 SGHAT and CDR2 FQNNGV. Supplemented by reference TRBV11-2 and TRBJ2-7, the full variable domain reads EAGVAQSPRYKIIEKRQSVAFWCNPISGHATLYWYQQILGQGPKLLIQFQNNGVVDDSQLPKDRFSAERLKGVDSTLKIQPAKLEDSAVYLCASSLNGESYEQYFGPGTRLTVT.

The V call is TRBV5-1, the J call TRBJ1-2, with 10 bases that match TRBD1. V lost 3 bases, J lost 7 bases, and 9 bases stayed unmatched. The CDR3 covers 15 residues. The germline gives CDR1 SGHRS, CDR2 YFSETQ. The CDR3 sequence is CASSWDRQGASGYTF. The CDR3 DNA reads TGCGCCAGCAGCTGGGATCGACAGGGGGCCTCTGGCTACACCTTC.